Following are 13 T cell receptor beta chains from one sample sequenced in a study of OX40 agonist ivuxolimab in advanced cancers. Library preparation used the immunoSEQ multiplex PCR assay. As stored in TCRdb, this immuneACCESS dataset retains in-frame rearrangements with V and J assigned. A fraction of the clones does not appear; measured against another copy, unresolved V genes explain less than half of the discrepancy, and the remainder lacks a known reason. This sample gives about 79,000 clones in total; 88% of them show up just once. The ten biggest clones cover 3.5% to 5% of the sample. The source was CD4+ or CD8+ T cells sorted from blood, collected in a trial of the OX40 agonist ivuxolimab. These receptors were obtained from an adult with an advanced solid tumor such as melanoma, head and neck, liver or kidney cancer.

CDR3 sequence (DNA): TGTGCCAGCAGCTTAAACGCGTTCAATGAGCAGTTCTTC. Encoded protein: CASSLNAFNEQFF. The V gene is TRBV7-2, the J gene TRBJ2-1; D not resolved. Germline assignment: CDR1 SGHTA and CDR2 FQGNSA. The CDR3 has 13 amino acids. With 2 bases removed from V and 6 bases from J, the gap between germline ends came to 8 bases.

A single count supports this clone. For the CDR3, the DNA is TGCGCCAGCAGCTTAGGGACCGCAGGGGAGACCCAGTACTTC. This encodes CASSLGTAGETQYF. The rearrangement links TRBV5-1 to TRBJ2-5; D might be TRBD1 or TRBD2, each matching 5 bases. The CDR3 contains 14 residues. V was trimmed by 2 bases and J by 5 bases, leaving 13 bases between them. Looked up from germline, CDR1 is SGHRS and CDR2 is YFSETQ.

This chain links TRBV27 with TRBJ1-5, with TRBD1 as a possible D gene (5 bases). The CDR3 is made up of 15 amino acids. V lost 0 bases and J lost 8, with 14 bases in between. Per the germline V gene, CDR1 is MNHEY and CDR2 is SMNVEV (reference sequence). The CDR3 region has the DNA TGTGCCAGCAGTTTATCGGGGGACCCCAGGGAGCCCCAGCATTTT. Translation: CASSLSGDPREPQHF.

In its sample, this clone was seen once. This chain links TRBV11-2 with TRBJ1-4; no clear D gene. Germline V gene sequence: CDR1 SGHAT, CDR2 FQNNGV. The length of the CDR3 is 15 residues. V lost 7 bases and J 3 bases, leaving 15 bases between the germline ends. The CDR3 DNA reads TGTGCCAGCACCGTTACCACCACGGCTAATGAAAAACTGTTTTTT. It is translated as CASTVTTTANEKLFF.

The J gene is TRBJ1-5, the V gene TRBV30, with D possibly TRBD1 on 6 matching bases. Germline values: CDR1 GTSNPN, CDR2 SVGIG (reference sequence). V shed 2 bases and J shed 7 bases, with 12 bases lying between them. The CDR3 is 13 amino acids. Here the CDR3 DNA reads TGTGCCTGGAGTTACAACAGGGACCAGCCCCAGCATTTT. Its translation is CAWSYNRDQPQHF.

The rearrangement uses TRBV6-5 and TRBJ1-5; perhaps TRBD1 as D (6 bases). The germline gives CDR1 MNHEY, CDR2 SVGAGI. The CDR3 is 13 residues long. V gave up 6 bases and J gave up 1 base, with 7 bases separating them. The chain's CDR3 is CASRGQSNQPQHF. CDR3 DNA sequence: TGTGCCAGCAGGGGACAAAGCAATCAGCCCCAGCATTTT.

The rearrangement uses TRBV12-5 and TRBJ2-1, with TRBD1 identical over 9 bases. The CDR3 runs 14 residues. V lost 6 bases and J lost 8; bases outside the gene matches: 8. Per germline, CDR1 LGHNT and CDR2 FRNRAP. CDR3 protein: CASGPGQGSDEQFF. CDR3 nucleotides: TGTGCTAGTGGACCGGGACAGGGTTCAGATGAGCAGTTCTTC.

The chain combines TRBV7-9 with TRBJ1-1, with a possible D match to TRBD1 (6 bases). V lost 3 bases to trimming and J lost 3 bases, with 14 bases between them. Germline values: CDR1 SEHNR, CDR2 FQNEAQ (reference sequence). CDR3 size: 15 residues. For the CDR3, the DNA is TGTGCCAGCAGCTTGGGGCAGGGGAGGGACACTGAAGCTTTCTTT. Amino acid sequence: CASSLGQGRDTEAFF.

The chain has TRBV11-2 and TRBJ1-2; no clear D. The V end was cut by 2 bases, the J end by 3 bases, with 10 bases between. Per the germline V gene, CDR1 is SGHAT and CDR2 is FQNNGV. This CDR3 comprises 14 residues. This CDR3 is CASSLSAGDYGYTF. In DNA form, the CDR3 reads TGTGCCAGCAGCTTATCGGCAGGTGACTATGGCTACACCTTC.

The V gene is TRBV7-2, the J gene TRBJ2-7, with a weak D call TRBD2 (6 bases). CDR1 and CDR2 (germline): SGHTA, FQGNSA. This CDR3 has 16 amino acids. The V end was cut by 1 base, the J end by 0 bases, with 13 bases between. In DNA, the CDR3 is TGTGCCAGCAGCTTAGGAGCGGGTACAAGCTCCTACGAGCAGTACTTC. Translating it yields CASSLGAGTSSYEQYF.

This clone is a singleton in its sample. The CDR3 loop reads CASSRGLAGSLGQETQYF. The CDR3, as DNA: TGTGCCAGCAGCCGGGGACTAGCGGGATCCCTAGGGCAAGAGACCCAGTACTTC. The chain recombines TRBV5-4 with TRBJ2-5; 13 bases are a match to TRBD2. V lost 4 bases, J lost 2 bases, and 11 bases stayed unmatched. The length of the CDR3 is 18 residues. Germline loops: CDR1 SGHNT, CDR2 YYREEE (reference sequence).

The sample holds one count of this clone. The chain couples TRBV6-1 to TRBJ2-7, with 7 positions matching TRBD2. V lost 7 bases, J lost 4 bases, and 7 bases stayed unmatched. The germline CDR1 and CDR2 sequences are MNHNS and SASEGT. The CDR3 is 13 residues long. CDR3 protein: CASMGGSVYEQYF. As DNA, the CDR3 is TGTGCCAGCATGGGCGGGAGTGTGTACGAGCAGTACTTC.

This sequence joins TRBV2 and TRBJ2-1; the match to TRBD2 covers 9 bases. Germline V gene sequence: CDR1 SNHLY, CDR2 FYNNEI. CDR3 length equals 17 residues. J gave up 7 bases and V 8 bases, and 18 bases lay outside the gene matches. The CDR3 spells CASETGLGREGRNEQFF. CDR3 DNA sequence: TGTGCCAGCGAAACGGGACTAGGGCGGGAGGGCCGTAATGAGCAGTTCTTC.